The present entry profiles one T cell receptor (beta chain) with its context. Its matching antigen is unknown. Via MiXCR, TCRdb re-called the 5' RACE reads, giving one row per CDR3 protein. Of about 400,000 distinct CDR3 sequences in the sample, roughly 18% were seen once. These data originate in a study of T-cell memory formation after mild COVID-19. The overall study: Across donors, TCR clusters were largely donor specific.

The study, taken as a whole, reports: The study found balanced CD4/CD8 in clones contracting day 15 to 85 and a CD4+ lean in later expanders. Shrinking CD4+ clones resided mostly in CM and EM, and CD8+ ones in EMRA. Memory cells collected pre-infection included some clones that later responded, suggesting cross-reactive memory joined.

Material for sequencing was PBMCs or a T cell subset sorted from them (not recorded which). This receptor was identified in a young man who had mild COVID-19 (a few samples of this study predate the infection). Cell type and time point are not known.

DNA of the CDR3: TGCGCCAGCAGCCTCAACCCGCGGGATAACTATGGCTACACCTTC. Encoded protein: CASSLNPRDNYGYTF. This chain joins TRBV4-3 and TRBJ1-2; no clear D. V was trimmed by 4 bases and J by 1 base, leaving 13 bases between them. This CDR3 comprises 15 residues. Germline V gene lookup returns CDR1 LGHNA and CDR2 YSLEER.